This entry features one T cell receptor beta chain sequence. The data originate from a study of T cell changes during pregnancy in multiple sclerosis. The V end lost 1 base, the J end lost 4 bases, and 8 bases lay between the germline ends. Germline assignment: CDR1 SEHNR and CDR2 FQNEAQ (reference sequence). This CDR3 comprises 14 residues. TCRdb keeps only in-frame clones here, not all; method: immunoSEQ multiplex PCR. This table has about 51,000 clones, just over 90% appearing once. The source of this sequence is a female donor with multiple sclerosis, enrolled in a pregnancy study. This chain uses TRBV7-9 with TRBJ2-1; maybe TRBD1 (6 bases). The specimen was peripheral blood, collected in the second trimester of pregnancy. In DNA form, the CDR3 reads TGTGCCAGCAGCTTAGTTGGACAGTACAATGAGCAGTTCTTC. It yields the protein CASSLVGQYNEQFF.